The 28 T cell receptor beta chains reported below all come from one sample, sequenced in a study of T cell responses to AZD1222 COVID-19 vaccine. The repertoire was sequenced with immunoSEQ multiplex PCR; TCRdb's copy has only in-frame clones and lacks some. The table records about 150,000 clones, 89% of them present only once. The material sequenced was peripheral blood, taken on day 0 of AZD1222 vaccination. The origin of the receptors is an adult in good health.

The J gene is TRBJ2-1, the V gene TRBV7-3; 10 bases are a match to TRBD2. The CDR3 length is 13 residues. Germline CDR1 SGHTA, CDR2 FQGTGA. V was pared by 3 bases and J by 15 bases, with 8 bases of the junction left unmatched. CDR3 loop: CASSLTGTSVLFF. The CDR3 nucleotides read TGTGCCAGCAGCTTGACAGGGACTAGCGTTCTGTTCTTC.

The chain carries TRBV2 and TRBJ1-5, with D perhaps TRBD1 (5 bases). Germline V gives CDR1 SNHLY, CDR2 FYNNEI. V was cut by 6 bases and J by 5 bases, with 17 bases left in between. This CDR3 has 15 amino acids. For the CDR3, the DNA is TGTGCCAGCAGGCCGCGTTGGGACTCGGATCAGCCCCAGCATTTT. This sequence encodes CASRPRWDSDQPQHF. The full variable domain, in which reference TRBV2 and TRBJ1-5 provide the parts outside the CDR3, is EPEVTQTPSHQVTQMGQEVILRCVPISNHLYFYWYRQILGQKVEFLVSFYNNEISEKSEIFDDQFSVERPDGSNFTLKIRSTKLEDSAMYFCASRPRWDSDQPQHFGDGTRLSIL.

The gene calls are TRBV2 and TRBJ1-2; 8 nucleotides agree with TRBD1. This CDR3 comprises 14 residues. V lost 6 bases to trimming and J lost 5 bases; unmatched junction nucleotides: 8. Germline V gene sequence: CDR1 SNHLY, CDR2 FYNNEI. CDR3 loop: CASSFTQGDYGYTF. In DNA form, the CDR3 reads TGTGCCAGCAGCTTCACACAGGGGGATTATGGCTACACCTTC.

This clone has more than one count but fewer than ten. This chain uses TRBV28 with TRBJ1-2; no reliable D call. CDR1 is MDHEN, CDR2 SYDVKM, per germline. The ends were cut back, 6 bases at V and 5 bases at J, with 13 bases in the middle. The CDR3 runs to 13 residues. The CDR3 coding sequence is TGTGCCAGCAGCCAAAGCGCCCGTTATGGCTACACCTTC. It codes for CASSQSARYGYTF.

The chain is built from TRBV10-1 and TRBJ2-3; D call uncertain. The V gene lost 5 bases and the J gene lost 6 bases, with 18 bases spanning the gap. The CDR3 is made up of 15 amino acids. Per germline, CDR1 WNHNN and CDR2 SYGVQD (reference sequence). The CDR3 reads CASSFQRGRWDTQYF. CDR3 bases: TGCGCCAGCAGTTTCCAGCGTGGAAGGTGGGATACGCAGTATTTT.

V is TRBV18 and J is TRBJ1-3; 8 nucleotides line up with TRBD1. The CDR3 consists of 14 residues. Trimming cost V 3 bases and J 8 bases; bases outside gene matches: 6. The germline CDR1 and CDR2 sequences are KGHSH and LQKENI. CDR3 amino acids: CASSPLDRGDTIYF. The DNA of the CDR3 is TGTGCCAGCTCACCCCTCGACAGGGGAGACACCATATATTTT.

This chain joins TRBV11-2 and TRBJ2-5, with D hard to call. The CDR3 has 12 residues. CDR1 and CDR2 from the germline V gene are SGHAT and FQNNGV. V lost 0 bases to trimming and J lost 7 bases, with 6 bases between them. The CDR3 sequence is CASSLDPGTQYF. DNA of the CDR3: TGTGCCAGCAGCTTAGACCCCGGGACCCAGTACTTC. The complete variable domain, with remaining parts taken from reference TRBV11-2 and TRBJ2-5, reads EAGVAQSPRYKIIEKRQSVAFWCNPISGHATLYWYQQILGQGPKLLIQFQNNGVVDDSQLPKDRFSAERLKGVDSTLKIQPAKLEDSAVYLCASSLDPGTQYFGPGTRLLVL.

The chain joins TRBV12-3 or TRBV12-4 to TRBJ1-3; D not certain. The CDR3 covers 12 residues. Trimming removed 3 bases from V and 8 bases from J, with 8 bases in between. The CDR3 loop reads CASSFIVDTIYF. In DNA form, the CDR3 reads TGTGCCAGCAGTTTTATCGTAGACACCATATATTTT.

The chain couples TRBV6-6 to TRBJ1-2; D possibly corresponds to TRBD1 (6 bases). V gave up 5 bases and J gave up 2 bases, with 12 bases separating them. CDR1 MNHNY and CDR2 SVGAGI come from the germline V gene (reference sequence). The CDR3 length is 14 residues. As DNA, the CDR3 is TGTGCCAGCAGTCTCTTCGACAGGAACTATGGCTACACCTTC. Translated, it gives CASSLFDRNYGYTF.

The chain employs TRBV28 and TRBJ1-1, with no clear D. The CDR3 consists of 13 residues. Germline V lookup: CDR1 MDHEN, CDR2 SYDVKM. V lost 6 bases, J lost 3 bases, and 11 bases lay in between. CDR3 in amino acids: CASSPPTYTEAFF. CDR3 nucleotides: TGTGCCAGCAGCCCTCCGACGTACACTGAAGCTTTCTTT.

This chain uses TRBV30 with TRBJ1-4; no definite D call. The ends were cut back, 0 bases at V and 5 bases at J, with 13 bases in the middle. This CDR3 is 15 amino acids long. The germline V gene has CDR1 GTSNPN and CDR2 SVGIG (reference sequence). The CDR3 sequence: CAWSVLRAPNEKLFF. In DNA, the CDR3 is TGTGCCTGGAGTGTATTGCGGGCGCCAAATGAAAAACTGTTTTTT.

The gene calls are TRBV18 and TRBJ1-5; D may be TRBD1 (5 bases). CDR1 and CDR2 from the germline V gene are KGHSH and LQKENI. V shed 2 bases and J shed 11 bases, with 16 bases lying between them. This CDR3 spans 14 amino acids. The CDR3 nucleotides are TGTGCCAGCTCACCATTAGAGCTCGGGGCGTCCCAGCATTTT. It translates to CASSPLELGASQHF.

This chain links TRBV28 with TRBJ1-1; D gene uncertain. The ends were cut back, 1 base at V and 8 bases at J, with 8 bases in the middle. This CDR3 has 12 residues. Germline CDR1 reads MDHEN; CDR2 reads SYDVKM. CDR3 nucleotides: TGTGCCAGCAGTTTATACCGCAGGGAAGCTTTCTTT. This gives the protein CASSLYRREAFF.

V and J are TRBV18 and TRBJ1-1; 7 bases are shared with TRBD1. Germline V gene sequence: CDR1 KGHSH, CDR2 LQKENI. With 6 bases clipped from V and 8 bases from J, the junction kept 3 bases outside the gene matches. The CDR3 runs to 11 residues. For the CDR3, the DNA is TGTGCCAGCTCTCTGACAGGGGAAGCTTTCTTT. Amino acid sequence: CASSLTGEAFF. Combining the CDR3 with reference TRBV18 and TRBJ1-1 gives the whole variable domain NAGVMQNPRHLVRRRGQEARLRCSPMKGHSHVYWYRQLPEEGLKFMVYLQKENIIDESGMPKERFSAEFPKEGPSILRIQQVVRGDSAAYFCASSLTGEAFFGQGTRLTVV.

The rearrangement joins TRBV11-3 to TRBJ2-5; perhaps TRBD2 as D (5 bases). CDR1 and CDR2 (germline): SGHNT, YENEEA. This CDR3 spans 15 amino acids. Trimming removed 0 bases at V and 3 bases at J, with 11 bases between. The CDR3 DNA follows: TGTGCCAGCAGCTTAGAAATGGTGGGAGAAGAGACCCAGTACTTC. Protein: CASSLEMVGEETQYF.

This chain joins TRBV11-2 and TRBJ1-1; 7 bases line up with TRBD1. The trim removed 5 bases at V and 7 bases at J, leaving 4 bases unmatched. From germline, CDR1 is SGHAT and CDR2 FQNNGV. The CDR3 runs 12 residues. The CDR3 protein is CASSRNRGEAFF. The CDR3 coding sequence is TGTGCCAGCAGCCGAAACAGGGGTGAAGCTTTCTTT.

The rearrangement uses TRBV7-3 and TRBJ1-2; the D is unclear. There are 14 residues in the CDR3. Trimming pared 5 bases from V and 8 bases from J, leaving 18 bases between. Germline V lookup: CDR1 SGHTA, CDR2 FQGTGA. DNA for the CDR3: TGTGCCAGCAGCGCCGTAGGAGGGCGAGGCGGCTACACCTTC. Translation gives CASSAVGGRGGYTF.

The table lists this clone with a few counts. V and J are TRBV27 and TRBJ1-1, with TRBD1 as a possible D gene (5 bases). The germline CDR1 and CDR2 sequences are MNHEY and SMNVEV (reference sequence). The germline V and J ends were trimmed by 6 bases and 4 bases, with 21 bases remaining between them. The CDR3 is made up of 16 amino acids. The CDR3 DNA sequence: TGTGCCAGCAGGGAACAGGTAGGGGCAGTTGGCACTGAAGCTTTCTTT. This encodes CASREQVGAVGTEAFF.

The gene calls are TRBV12-3 or TRBV12-4 and TRBJ1-2; weak D call: TRBD1 (5 bases). The V and J ends lost 3 bases and 7 bases respectively, with 12 bases between them. The CDR3 loop spans 13 amino acids. This CDR3 reads CASSLGQGAGYTF. The CDR3 nucleotides read TGTGCCAGCAGTTTGGGCCAGGGCGCTGGCTACACCTTC.

The chain employs TRBV2 and TRBJ2-2; weak D call: TRBD2 (6 bases). CDR1 and CDR2 (germline): SNHLY, FYNNEI. The CDR3 contains 15 residues. V was shortened by 10 bases and J by 0 bases, with 15 bases between the two germline ends. CDR3 coding DNA: TGTGCCACCGCCCTAGCGTTCGCGAACACCGGGGAGCTGTTTTTT. Its translation: CATALAFANTGELFF. Full variable domain (remainder filled in from reference TRBV2 and TRBJ2-2): EPEVTQTPSHQVTQMGQEVILRCVPISNHLYFYWYRQILGQKVEFLVSFYNNEISEKSEIFDDQFSVERPDGSNFTLKIRSTKLEDSAMYFCATALAFANTGELFFGEGSRLTVL.

The chain joins TRBV14 to TRBJ2-1; the D gene is possibly TRBD2 (6 bases). Germline V gene data show CDR1 as SGHDN and CDR2 as FVKESK. The CDR3 loop spans 16 amino acids. V lost 1 base to trimming and J lost 5 bases, with 15 bases between them. The CDR3 sequence: CASSQVGRGLNNEQFF. The DNA of the CDR3 is TGTGCCAGCAGCCAAGTAGGCCGCGGACTAAACAATGAGCAGTTCTTC. Based on the CDR3 plus reference TRBV14 and TRBJ2-1, the full variable domain is EAGVTQFPSHSVIEKGQTVTLRCDPISGHDNLYWYRRVMGKEIKFLLHFVKESKQDESGMPNNRFLAERTGGTYSTLKVQPAELEDSGVYFCASSQVGRGLNNEQFFGPGTRLTVL.

The CDR3 reads CASRTSWGNTIYF. The CDR3 coding sequence is TGTGCCAGCAGGACTAGTTGGGGAAACACCATATATTTT. The chain uses TRBV28 and TRBJ1-3, with D uncertain. CDR1 and CDR2 from the germline V gene are MDHEN and SYDVKM. The ends were cut back, 6 bases at V and 4 bases at J, with 10 bases in the middle. The CDR3 sequence is 13 residues long. The full variable domain, rest sourced from reference TRBV28 and TRBJ1-3, is DVKVTQSSRYLVKRTGEKVFLECVQDMDHENMFWYRQDPGLGLRLIYFSYDVKMKEKGDIPEGYSVSREKKERFSLILESASTNQTSMYLCASRTSWGNTIYFGEGSWLTVV.

The chain is built from TRBV6-5 and TRBJ1-5; tentative D call: TRBD1 (5 bases). This CDR3 region has 15 residues. CDR1 is MNHEY and CDR2 is SVGAGI in the germline V gene. Trimming stripped 5 bases from V and 5 bases from J, with 16 bases between. CDR3 in amino acids: CASSPLGQGYQPQHF. The CDR3 DNA follows: TGTGCCAGCAGTCCCCTCGGGCAGGGATATCAGCCCCAGCATTTT.

There are a few counts of this clone. The chain combines TRBV15 with TRBJ2-3; D not resolved. CDR1 and CDR2 (germline): LNHNV, YYDKDF (reference sequence). Trimming cost V 3 bases and J 6 bases, with 4 bases left between them. The CDR3 is 11 amino acids. CDR3 sequence: CATSRGDTQYF. CDR3 DNA: TGTGCCACCAGCAGGGGGGATACGCAGTATTTT.

The chain has TRBV7-3 and TRBJ2-1; D gene uncertain. Germline V gives CDR1 SGHTA, CDR2 FQGTGA. CDR3 length equals 15 residues. V shed 5 bases and J shed 0 bases, with 11 bases lying between them. The CDR3 spells CASSRTPSSYNEQFF. The CDR3 bases are TGTGCCAGCAGCCGGACCCCGAGCTCCTACAATGAGCAGTTCTTC. Combining the CDR3 with reference TRBV7-3 and TRBJ2-1 gives the whole variable domain GAGVSQTPSNKVTEKGKYVELRCDPISGHTALYWYRQSLGQGPEFLIYFQGTGAADDSGLPNDRFFAVRPEGSVSTLKIQRTERGDSAVYLCASSRTPSSYNEQFFGPGTRLTVL.

This rearrangement joins TRBV15 to TRBJ1-1; no reliable D call. Germline CDR1 LNHNV, CDR2 YYDKDF (reference sequence). The CDR3 covers 19 residues. Trimming cost V 1 base and J 0 bases, with 21 bases left between them. The CDR3 loop reads CATSRVPRVGYEMNTEAFF. The CDR3 DNA follows: TGTGCCACCAGCAGAGTCCCGCGAGTAGGGTACGAGATGAACACTGAAGCTTTCTTT.

The chain uses TRBV5-3 and TRBJ2-1; 7 bases are shared with TRBD2. TRBV5-3 is an ORF for which the function is uncertain. The trim removed 4 bases at V and 8 bases at J, leaving 9 bases unmatched. The CDR3 consists of 14 residues. The DNA of the CDR3 is TGTGCCAGAAGCCCCCTAGTGGGGAGGGATGAGCAGTTCTTC. This translates into CARSPLVGRDEQFF.

This chain uses TRBV27 with TRBJ1-1; D is unclear. The CDR3 covers 13 residues. Trimming stripped 6 bases from V and 5 bases from J, with 13 bases between. Germline-derived CDR1 and CDR2 are MNHEY and SMNVEV (reference sequence). The CDR3 sequence: CASRELTGTEAFF. The CDR3 DNA follows: TGTGCCAGCAGAGAGTTAACGGGGACTGAAGCTTTCTTT.